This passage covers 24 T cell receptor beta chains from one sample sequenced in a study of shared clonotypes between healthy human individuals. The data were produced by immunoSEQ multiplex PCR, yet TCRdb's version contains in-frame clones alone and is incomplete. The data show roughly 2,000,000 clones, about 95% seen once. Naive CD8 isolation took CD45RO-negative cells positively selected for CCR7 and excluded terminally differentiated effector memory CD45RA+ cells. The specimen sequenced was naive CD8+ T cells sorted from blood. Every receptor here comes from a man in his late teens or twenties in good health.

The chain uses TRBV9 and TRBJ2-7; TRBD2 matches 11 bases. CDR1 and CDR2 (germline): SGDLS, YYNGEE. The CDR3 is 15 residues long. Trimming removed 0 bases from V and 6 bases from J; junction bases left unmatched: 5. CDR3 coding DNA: TGTGCCAGCAGCGTAGAACTAGCGGGAGTTTCCGAGCAGTACTTC. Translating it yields CASSVELAGVSEQYF. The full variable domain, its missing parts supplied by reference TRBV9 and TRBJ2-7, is DSGVTQTPKHLITATGQRVTLRCSPRSGDLSVYWYQQSLDQGLQFLIQYYNGEERAKGNILERFSAQQFPDLHSELNLSSLELGDSALYFCASSVELAGVSEQYFGPGTRLTVT.

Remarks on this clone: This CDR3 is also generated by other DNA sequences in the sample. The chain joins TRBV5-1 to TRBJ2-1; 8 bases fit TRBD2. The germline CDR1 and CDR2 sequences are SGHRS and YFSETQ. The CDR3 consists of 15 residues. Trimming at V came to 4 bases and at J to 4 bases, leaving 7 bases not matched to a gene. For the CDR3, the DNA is TGCGCCAGCAGCATATCGGGGGGGCCTTACAATGAGCAGTTCTTC. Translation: CASSISGGPYNEQFF.

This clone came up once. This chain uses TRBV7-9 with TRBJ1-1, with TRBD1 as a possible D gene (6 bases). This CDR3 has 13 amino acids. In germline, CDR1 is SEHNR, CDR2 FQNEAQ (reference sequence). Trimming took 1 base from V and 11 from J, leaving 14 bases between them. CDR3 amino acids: CASSLEQGRHAFF. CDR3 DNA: TGTGCCAGCAGCTTAGAACAGGGACGTCACGCTTTCTTT.

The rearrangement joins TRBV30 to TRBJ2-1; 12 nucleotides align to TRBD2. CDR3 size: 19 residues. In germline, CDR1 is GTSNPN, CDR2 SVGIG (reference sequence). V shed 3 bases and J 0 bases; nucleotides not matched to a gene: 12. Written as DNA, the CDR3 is TGTGCCTGGAGGGGGCTAGCGGGAGGGCTAAAAAGCTCCTACAATGAGCAGTTCTTC. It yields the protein CAWRGLAGGLKSSYNEQFF.

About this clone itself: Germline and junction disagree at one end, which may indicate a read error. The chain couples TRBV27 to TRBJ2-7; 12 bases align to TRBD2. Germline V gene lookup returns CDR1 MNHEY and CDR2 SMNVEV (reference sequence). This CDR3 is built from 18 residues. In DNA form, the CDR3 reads TGTGCCAGCAGTGTATCGCAAATACTAGCGGGGGGCATGTACGAGCAGTACTTC. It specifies CASSVSQILAGGMYEQYF.

DNA for the CDR3: TGTGCCAGCAGCTCCCAGGGGCGGGAGACCCAGTACTTC. It codes for CASSSQGRETQYF. The chain joins TRBV7-9 to TRBJ2-5; D is perhaps TRBD1 (6 bases). The ends were cut back, 4 bases at V and 5 bases at J, with 11 bases in the middle. CDR1 is SEHNR, CDR2 FQNEAQ, per germline (reference sequence). The CDR3 loop spans 13 amino acids.

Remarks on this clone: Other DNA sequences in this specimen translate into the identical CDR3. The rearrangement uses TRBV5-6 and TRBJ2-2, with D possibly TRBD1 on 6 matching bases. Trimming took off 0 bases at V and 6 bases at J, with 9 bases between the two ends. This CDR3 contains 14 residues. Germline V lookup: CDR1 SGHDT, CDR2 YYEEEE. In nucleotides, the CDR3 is TGTGCCAGCAGCTTGGGGCAGGGGCCCGGGGAGCTGTTTTTT. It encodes CASSLGQGPGELFF.

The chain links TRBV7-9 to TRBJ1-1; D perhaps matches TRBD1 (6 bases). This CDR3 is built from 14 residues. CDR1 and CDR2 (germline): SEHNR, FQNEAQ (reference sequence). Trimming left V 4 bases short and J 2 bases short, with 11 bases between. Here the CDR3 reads CASSSGVANTEAFF. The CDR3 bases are TGTGCCAGCAGCTCAGGGGTTGCCAACACTGAAGCTTTCTTT.

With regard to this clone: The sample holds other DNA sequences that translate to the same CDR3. CDR3: CASSFGGEPYNEQFF. CDR3 in DNA: TGTGCCAGCAGCTTTGGGGGAGAACCCTACAATGAGCAGTTCTTC. This chain uses TRBV7-9 with TRBJ2-1; D is possibly TRBD1 or TRBD2 (5 bases each). The V and J ends lost 3 bases and 2 bases respectively, with 11 bases between them. The CDR3 is made up of 15 amino acids. Germline V lookup: CDR1 SEHNR, CDR2 FQNEAQ (reference sequence).

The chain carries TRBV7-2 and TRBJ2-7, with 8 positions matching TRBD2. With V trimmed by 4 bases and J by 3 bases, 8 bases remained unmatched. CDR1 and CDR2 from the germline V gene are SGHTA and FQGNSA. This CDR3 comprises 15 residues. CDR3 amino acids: CASSSLTSAHYEQYF. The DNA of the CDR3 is TGTGCCAGCAGCTCCCTGACTAGCGCTCACTACGAGCAGTACTTC.

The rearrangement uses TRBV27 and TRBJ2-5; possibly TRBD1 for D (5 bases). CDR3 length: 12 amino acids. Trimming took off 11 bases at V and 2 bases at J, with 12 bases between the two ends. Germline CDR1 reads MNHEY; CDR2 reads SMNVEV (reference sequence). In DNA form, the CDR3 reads TGTGCCCCTCAAGGGGTTCAAGAGACCCAGTACTTC. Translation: CAPQGVQETQYF.

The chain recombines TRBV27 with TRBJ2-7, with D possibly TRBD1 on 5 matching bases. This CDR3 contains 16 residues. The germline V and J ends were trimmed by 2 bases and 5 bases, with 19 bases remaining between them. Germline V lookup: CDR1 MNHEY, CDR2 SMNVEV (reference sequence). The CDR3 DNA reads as TGTGCCAGCAGTTTAATGGGTACAGGCGGTGTCCACGAGCAGTACTTC. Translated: CASSLMGTGGVHEQYF.

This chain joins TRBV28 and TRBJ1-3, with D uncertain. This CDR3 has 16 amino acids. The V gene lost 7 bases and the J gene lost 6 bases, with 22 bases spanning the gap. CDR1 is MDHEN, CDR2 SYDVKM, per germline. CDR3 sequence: CASTLDEVDPVNTIYF. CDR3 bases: TGTGCCAGCACCTTAGACGAGGTGGACCCCGTAAACACCATATATTTT.

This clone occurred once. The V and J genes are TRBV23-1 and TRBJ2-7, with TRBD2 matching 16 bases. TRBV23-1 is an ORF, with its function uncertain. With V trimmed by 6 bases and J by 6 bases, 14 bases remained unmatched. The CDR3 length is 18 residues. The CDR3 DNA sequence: TGCGCCAGCAGCCCAACCGGGACTAGCGGGAGGGCCTGTAGCGAGCAGTACTTC. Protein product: CASSPTGTSGRACSEQYF.

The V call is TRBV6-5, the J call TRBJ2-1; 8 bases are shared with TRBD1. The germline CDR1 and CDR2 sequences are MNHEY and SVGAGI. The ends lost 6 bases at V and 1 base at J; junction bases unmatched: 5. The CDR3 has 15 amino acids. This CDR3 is CASSAQGDSYNEQFF. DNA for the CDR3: TGTGCCAGCAGCGCACAGGGGGATTCCTACAATGAGCAGTTCTTC.

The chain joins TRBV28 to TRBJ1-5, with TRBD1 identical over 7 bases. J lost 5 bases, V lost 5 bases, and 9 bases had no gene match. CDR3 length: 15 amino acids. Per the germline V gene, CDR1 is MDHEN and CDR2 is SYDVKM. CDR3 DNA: TGTGCCAGCAGTACGTTCGGGCAGGGGGATCAGCCCCAGCATTTT. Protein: CASSTFGQGDQPQHF.

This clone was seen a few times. The DNA for the CDR3 is TGTGCCTGGAGTGTACACGGAACTGAAGCTTTCTTT. It codes for CAWSVHGTEAFF. V usage is TRBV30 and J usage is TRBJ1-1; D is uncertain. V lost 0 bases and J 5 bases, leaving 7 bases between the germline ends. Germline assignment: CDR1 GTSNPN and CDR2 SVGIG (reference sequence). The CDR3 totals 12 residues. Based on the CDR3 plus reference TRBV30 and TRBJ1-1, the full variable domain is SQTIHQWPATLVQPVGSPLSLECTVEGTSNPNLYWYRQAAGRGLQLLFYSVGIGQISSEVPQNLSASRPQDRQFILSSKKLLLSDSGFYLCAWSVHGTEAFFGQGTRLTVV.

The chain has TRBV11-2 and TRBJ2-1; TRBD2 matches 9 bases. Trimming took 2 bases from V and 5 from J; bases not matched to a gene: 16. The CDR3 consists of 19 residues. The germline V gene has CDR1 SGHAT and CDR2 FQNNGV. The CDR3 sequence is CASSLFLGNQRGADNEQFF. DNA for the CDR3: TGTGCCAGCAGCTTATTTTTGGGGAATCAGCGGGGGGCCGACAATGAGCAGTTCTTC.

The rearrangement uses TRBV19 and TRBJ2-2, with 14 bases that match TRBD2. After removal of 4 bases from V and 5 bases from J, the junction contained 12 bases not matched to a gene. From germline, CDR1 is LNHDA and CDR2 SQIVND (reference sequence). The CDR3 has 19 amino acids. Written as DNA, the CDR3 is TGTGCCAGTAGTACCCTAGGACTAGCGGGAGGCGGAGGTACCGGGGAGCTGTTTTTT. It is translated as CASSTLGLAGGGGTGELFF.

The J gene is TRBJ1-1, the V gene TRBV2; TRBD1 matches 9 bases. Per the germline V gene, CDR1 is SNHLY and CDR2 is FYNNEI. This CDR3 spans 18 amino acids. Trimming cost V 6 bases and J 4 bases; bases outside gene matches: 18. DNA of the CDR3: TGTGCCAGCAGAATCACCACAGGGGGCTTCGGGGGGATCACTGAAGCTTTCTTT. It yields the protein CASRITTGGFGGITEAFF.

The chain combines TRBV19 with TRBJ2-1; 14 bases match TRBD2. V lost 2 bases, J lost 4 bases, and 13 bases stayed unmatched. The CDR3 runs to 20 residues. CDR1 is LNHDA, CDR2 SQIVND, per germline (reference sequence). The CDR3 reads CASSIWSGLAGDGGYNEQFF. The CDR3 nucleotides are TGTGCCAGTAGTATATGGTCGGGACTAGCGGGAGACGGGGGTTACAATGAGCAGTTCTTC.

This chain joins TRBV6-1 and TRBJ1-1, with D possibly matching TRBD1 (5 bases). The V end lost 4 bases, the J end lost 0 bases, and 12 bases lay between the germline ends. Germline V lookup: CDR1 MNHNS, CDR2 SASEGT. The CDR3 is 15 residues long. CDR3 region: CASSAARQLNTEAFF. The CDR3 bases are TGTGCCAGCAGTGCGGCTAGACAGCTGAACACTGAAGCTTTCTTT.

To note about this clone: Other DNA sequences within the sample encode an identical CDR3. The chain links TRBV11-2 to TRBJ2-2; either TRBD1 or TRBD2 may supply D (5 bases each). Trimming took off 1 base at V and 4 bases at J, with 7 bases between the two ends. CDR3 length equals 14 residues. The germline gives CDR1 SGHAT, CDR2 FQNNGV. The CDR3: CASSLGGSTGELFF. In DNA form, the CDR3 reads TGTGCCAGCAGCTTAGGGGGGAGCACCGGGGAGCTGTTTTTT.

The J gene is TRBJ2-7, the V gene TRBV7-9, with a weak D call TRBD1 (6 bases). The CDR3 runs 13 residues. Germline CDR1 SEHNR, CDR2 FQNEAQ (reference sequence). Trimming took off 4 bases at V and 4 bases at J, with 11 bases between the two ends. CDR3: CASSSSGQYEQYF. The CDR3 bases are TGTGCCAGCAGCTCATCCGGACAGTACGAGCAGTACTTC.